One sample yielded the 22 T cell receptor beta chains listed below, sequenced in a study of CD4 T cell repertoires in COVID-19. Produced via immunoSEQ multiplex PCR; TCRdb's table is partial and in-frame only. The sample carries approximately 75,000 clones, 83% recorded once. Sequences were derived from CD4+ T cells from peripheral blood, sampled after recovery from COVID-19. The receptors derive from a human donor who had COVID-19.

The chain recombines TRBV5-1 with TRBJ1-2, with a possible D match to TRBD1 (5 bases). Germline-derived CDR1 and CDR2 are SGHRS and YFSETQ. The CDR3 sequence is 15 residues long. Between the trimmed V and J ends, which lost 7 bases and 4 bases, there was a span of 20 bases. The CDR3 DNA follows: TGCGCCAGCCGGAGGATGGAGGGGCTCGCCTATGGCTACACCTTC. It is translated as CASRRMEGLAYGYTF.

V and J are TRBV3-1 (or the pseudogene TRBV3-2) and TRBJ2-3; the D is unclear. Germline loops: CDR1 LGHDT, CDR2 YNNKEL (reference sequence). This CDR3 contains 13 residues. The V end lost 1 base, the J end lost 1 base, and 3 bases lay between the germline ends. The CDR3: CASSQARTDTQYF. The CDR3 DNA reads TGTGCCAGCAGCCAAGCCCGCACAGATACGCAGTATTTT.

V and J are TRBV5-1 and TRBJ2-7, with TRBD1 as a possible D gene (6 bases). CDR3 size: 14 residues. In germline, CDR1 is SGHRS, CDR2 YFSETQ. Between the trimmed V and J ends, which lost 0 bases and 5 bases, there was a span of 12 bases. The CDR3 loop reads CASSLGDQGNEQYF. The CDR3, as DNA: TGCGCCAGCAGCTTGGGGGACCAGGGGAACGAGCAGTACTTC. Looking up the rest from reference TRBV5-1 and TRBJ2-7 gives the full variable domain: KAGVTQTPRYLIKTRGQQVTLSCSPISGHRSVSWYQQTPGQGLQFLFEYFSETQRNKGNFPGRFSGRQFSNSRSEMNVSTLELGDSALYLCASSLGDQGNEQYFGPGTRLTVT.

This rearrangement joins TRBV19 to TRBJ1-3; the D is unclear. Per the germline V gene, CDR1 is LNHDA and CDR2 is SQIVND (reference sequence). The CDR3 length is 15 residues. With 7 bases removed from V and 0 bases from J, the gap between germline ends came to 13 bases. As DNA, the CDR3 is TGTGCCAGTATCCCGACTCCGATCTCTGGAAACACCATATATTTT. This translates into CASIPTPISGNTIYF.

J is TRBJ2-3 and V is TRBV30; 12 bases align to TRBD1. In germline, CDR1 is GTSNPN, CDR2 SVGIG (reference sequence). V dropped 0 bases and J dropped 2; count of bases not matched to a gene: 0. The CDR3 spans 15 residues. This CDR3 is CAWSVGQGATDTQYF. The CDR3 bases are TGTGCCTGGAGTGTGGGACAGGGGGCCACAGATACGCAGTATTTT. The full variable domain, with the rest looked up from reference TRBV30 and TRBJ2-3, is SQTIHQWPATLVQPVGSPLSLECTVEGTSNPNLYWYRQAAGRGLQLLFYSVGIGQISSEVPQNLSASRPQDRQFILSSKKLLLSDSGFYLCAWSVGQGATDTQYFGPGTRLTVL.

In its sample, this clone was seen a few times. This chain links TRBV27 with TRBJ1-2; D not certain. The ends were cut back, 0 bases at V and 13 bases at J, with 15 bases in the middle. Germline CDR1 and CDR2: MNHEY and SMNVEV (reference sequence). This CDR3 is built from 13 residues. CDR3 bases: TGTGCCAGCAGTTTATCTTCCCGTGGGTCGTGCACCTTC. Its translation is CASSLSSRGSCTF.

The chain recombines TRBV28 with TRBJ1-1; D is ambiguous. This CDR3 spans 16 amino acids. In germline, CDR1 is MDHEN, CDR2 SYDVKM. V was clipped by 6 bases and J by 5 bases, with 22 bases between them. The DNA of the CDR3 is TGTGCCAGCAGCCCGGCACACGCCACGGCGGATACTGAAGCTTTCTTT. This encodes CASSPAHATADTEAFF.

V usage is TRBV10-3 and J usage is TRBJ2-1, with 11 bases identical to TRBD2. After removal of 8 bases from V and 0 bases from J, the junction contained 9 bases not matched to a gene. The CDR3 contains 17 residues. Per the germline V gene, CDR1 is ENHRY and CDR2 is SYGVKD. CDR3 nucleotide sequence: TGTGCCATCGCGACTAGCGGGGTCCGAAGCTCCTACAATGAGCAGTTCTTC. It yields the protein CAIATSGVRSSYNEQFF.

The chain recombines TRBV7-9 with TRBJ2-3; D gene ambiguous. Germline CDR1 SEHNR, CDR2 FQNEAQ (reference sequence). This CDR3 comprises 12 residues. V was clipped by 3 bases and J by 8 bases, with 9 bases between them. The CDR3 DNA sequence: TGTGCCAGCAGCTTCAATAAGGGTACGCAGTATTTT. It is translated as CASSFNKGTQYF.

The gene calls are TRBV5-1 and TRBJ2-3; TRBD1 is a possible D gene (6 bases). This CDR3 has 14 residues. Germline CDR1 is SGHRS and CDR2 is YFSETQ. V gave up 0 bases and J gave up 3 bases, with 8 bases separating them. CDR3 region: CASSLAQGTDTQYF. The CDR3 bases are TGCGCCAGCAGCTTGGCACAGGGAACAGATACGCAGTATTTT. Using reference TRBV5-1 and TRBJ2-3 for the parts outside the CDR3, the full variable domain is KAGVTQTPRYLIKTRGQQVTLSCSPISGHRSVSWYQQTPGQGLQFLFEYFSETQRNKGNFPGRFSGRQFSNSRSEMNVSTLELGDSALYLCASSLAQGTDTQYFGPGTRLTVL.

The chain joins TRBV6-5 to TRBJ2-5; D tentatively fits TRBD1 or TRBD2 (5 bases each). Germline CDR1 reads MNHEY; CDR2 reads SVGAGI. The CDR3 consists of 15 residues. Trimming cost V 2 bases and J 4 bases, with 14 bases left between them. CDR3 protein: CASSYGAGGGETQYF. CDR3 DNA: TGTGCCAGCAGTTACGGGGCGGGCGGCGGAGAGACCCAGTACTTC.

The rearrangement uses TRBV5-1 and TRBJ1-3; 7 bases fit TRBD1. The V gene's germline CDR1 is SGHRS and CDR2 YFSETQ. V trimming: 5 bases; J trimming: 0 bases; junction bases outside the gene matches: 14. The CDR3 has 18 residues. The CDR3: CASSFLVGQAISGNTIYF. DNA for the CDR3: TGCGCCAGCAGTTTTCTGGTCGGACAGGCGATCTCTGGAAACACCATATATTTT.

This clone showed up just a few times. V usage is TRBV5-1 and J usage is TRBJ1-1; weak D call: TRBD1 (5 bases). The germline gives CDR1 SGHRS, CDR2 YFSETQ. Trimming pared 0 bases from V and 3 bases from J, leaving 18 bases between. This CDR3 has 17 amino acids. The CDR3 region has the DNA TGCGCCAGCAGCTTGGAAGGGCAGGGATCGGGGTACACTGAAGCTTTCTTT. Translation: CASSLEGQGSGYTEAFF.

The V call is TRBV30, the J call TRBJ2-1; D unclear. Trimming took 0 bases from V and 8 from J, leaving 17 bases between them. Per the germline V gene, CDR1 is GTSNPN and CDR2 is SVGIG (reference sequence). The CDR3 extends over 15 amino acids. The CDR3, as DNA: TGTGCCTGGAGTGTACGACGCGGACCCGCGGATGAGCAGTTCTTC. It encodes CAWSVRRGPADEQFF.

The V and J genes are TRBV7-6 and TRBJ1-5; D may be TRBD1 (5 bases). With 2 bases removed from V and 5 bases from J, the gap between germline ends came to 10 bases. The CDR3 is 14 residues long. From germline, CDR1 is SGHVS and CDR2 FNYEAQ. The CDR3 sequence: CASSLIRGDQPQHF. In nucleotides, the CDR3 is TGTGCCAGCAGCTTAATAAGGGGAGATCAGCCCCAGCATTTT. The full variable domain, with the rest looked up from reference TRBV7-6 and TRBJ1-5, is GAGVSQSPRYKVTKRGQDVALRCDPISGHVSLYWYRQALGQGPEFLTYFNYEAQQDKSGLPNDRFSAERPEGSISTLTIQRTEQRDSAMYRCASSLIRGDQPQHFGDGTRLSIL.

The V call is TRBV11-3, the J call TRBJ2-7; D call uncertain. The germline V gene has CDR1 SGHNT and CDR2 YENEEA. The CDR3 runs 11 residues. Trimming shortened V by 1 base and J by 7 bases, and 5 bases separated the two germline ends. CDR3 region: CASSLVGEQYF. The CDR3 coding sequence is TGTGCCAGCAGCTTAGTCGGGGAGCAGTACTTC. Full variable domain (rest looked up from reference TRBV11-3 and TRBJ2-7): EAGVVQSPRYKIIEKKQPVAFWCNPISGHNTLYWYLQNLGQGPELLIRYENEEAVDDSQLPKDRFSAERLKGVDSTLKIQPAELGDSAVYLCASSLVGEQYFGPGTRLTVT.

This clone was seen only a few times. The V and J genes are TRBV28 and TRBJ2-4, with 8 bases fitting TRBD1. The CDR3 has 15 residues. Unmatched junction bases numbered 12, after V lost 6 bases and J lost 8 bases. Germline V gene lookup returns CDR1 MDHEN and CDR2 SYDVKM. CDR3 nucleotide sequence: TGTGCCAGCAGCCGCCCTATGGACAGGGAGGACATTCAGTACTTC. Its translation: CASSRPMDREDIQYF.

This sequence joins TRBV9 and TRBJ1-2, with 8 positions matching TRBD1. The length of the CDR3 is 13 residues. Trimming removed 4 bases from V and 8 bases from J; junction bases left unmatched: 7. From germline, CDR1 is SGDLS and CDR2 YYNGEE. The CDR3 spells CASSPTTGVGYTF. CDR3 DNA sequence: TGTGCCAGCAGCCCTACGACAGGGGTGGGCTACACCTTC.

This clone appeared a single time. The chain combines TRBV9 with TRBJ1-1; D is ambiguous. The CDR3 sequence is 14 residues long. Per the germline V gene, CDR1 is SGDLS and CDR2 is YYNGEE. V lost 3 bases to trimming and J lost 0 bases, with 9 bases between them. The CDR3 DNA follows: TGTGCCAGCAGCGGAAAGAGGATGAACACTGAAGCTTTCTTT. It encodes CASSGKRMNTEAFF.

The chain is built from TRBV27 and TRBJ2-5; D is undetermined. Germline V CDR1 and CDR2: MNHEY, SMNVEV (reference sequence). There are 12 residues in the CDR3. Trimming removed 5 bases from V and 5 bases from J, with 9 bases in between. The DNA of the CDR3 is TGTGCCAGCAGTCGGATCGGGGAGACCCAGTACTTC. Its translation is CASSRIGETQYF.

The rearrangement uses TRBV7-9 and TRBJ1-1; D is possibly TRBD1 (5 bases). V dropped 1 base and J dropped 4 bases, with 7 bases sitting between them. Germline V CDR1 and CDR2: SEHNR, FQNEAQ (reference sequence). This CDR3 has 13 residues. This chain's CDR3 is CASSLEGPTEAFF. In DNA, the CDR3 is TGTGCCAGCAGCTTAGAGGGGCCCACTGAAGCTTTCTTT.

The rearrangement joins TRBV12-5 to TRBJ1-2; a possible D gene is TRBD1 (6 bases). The CDR3 runs 13 residues. CDR1 and CDR2 (germline): LGHNT, FRNRAP. Trimming took off 2 bases at V and 3 bases at J, with 7 bases between the two ends. For the CDR3, the DNA is TGTGCTAGTGGTTTGTCAGGGGACTATGGCTACACCTTC. Amino acids: CASGLSGDYGYTF.